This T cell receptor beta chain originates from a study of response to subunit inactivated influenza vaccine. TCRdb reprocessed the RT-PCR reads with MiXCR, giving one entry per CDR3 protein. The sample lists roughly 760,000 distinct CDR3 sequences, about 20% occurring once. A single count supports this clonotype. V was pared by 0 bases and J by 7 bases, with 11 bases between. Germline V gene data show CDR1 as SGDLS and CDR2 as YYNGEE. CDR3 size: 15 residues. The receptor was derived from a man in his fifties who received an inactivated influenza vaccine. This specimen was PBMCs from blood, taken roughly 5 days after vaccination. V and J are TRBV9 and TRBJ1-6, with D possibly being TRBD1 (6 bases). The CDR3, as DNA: TGTGCCAGCAGCGTAGGAGGGACACCCAATTCACCCCTCCACTTT. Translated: CASSVGGTPNSPLHF.